The 10 T cell receptor beta chains presented below share a single source sample, sequenced in a study of blood T cell repertoires in COVID-19. Assay used: immunoSEQ multiplex PCR; TCRdb lists only in-frame clones, some missing. The sample has 200,000 to 250,000 clones, 90% seen once. Sequencing used PBMCs or T cells enriched from blood (not recorded which). The receptors derive from a man in his thirties or forties who had been exposed to COVID-19.

This sequence joins TRBV7-2 and TRBJ1-1; D is ambiguous. This CDR3 region has 14 residues. V lost 2 bases to trimming and J lost 1 base, with 8 bases between them. Germline-derived CDR1 and CDR2 are SGHTA and FQGNSA. CDR3 region: CASSLFAQNTEAFF. The CDR3 nucleotides are TGTGCCAGCAGCTTATTTGCACAGAACACTGAAGCTTTCTTT.

The rearrangement joins TRBV10-3 to TRBJ1-3; D is possibly TRBD1 (6 bases). This CDR3 is 13 amino acids long. CDR1 is ENHRY and CDR2 is SYGVKD in the germline V gene. The V and J ends lost 10 bases and 2 bases respectively, with 12 bases between them. The CDR3 bases are TGTGCCACCGCGCAGGGGACTGGAAACACCATATATTTT. It yields the protein CATAQGTGNTIYF.

The rearrangement joins TRBV3-1 (or the pseudogene TRBV3-2) to TRBJ1-5; no clear D gene. Germline V gene data show CDR1 as LGHDT and CDR2 as YNNKEL (reference sequence). CDR3 length equals 14 residues. V lost 3 bases to trimming and J lost 4 bases, with 10 bases between them. This CDR3 is CASSQEATNQPQHF. For the CDR3, the DNA is TGTGCCAGCAGCCAGGAGGCAACAAATCAGCCCCAGCATTTT.

The chain employs TRBV4-1 and TRBJ1-2; D not resolved. Trimming removed 4 bases from V and 8 bases from J, with 8 bases in between. Germline V gene data show CDR1 as MGHRA and CDR2 as YSYEKL. CDR3 length: 11 residues. CDR3 coding DNA: TGCGCCAGCAGCCTACCGGGGGGCTACACCTTC. This encodes CASSLPGGYTF.

This chain joins TRBV9 and TRBJ2-3; the match to TRBD2 covers 10 bases. Germline CDR1 reads SGDLS; CDR2 reads YYNGEE. The CDR3 consists of 16 residues. Trimming removed 1 base from V and 5 bases from J; junction bases left unmatched: 7. The CDR3 sequence is CASSVTLAGALDTQYF. The CDR3 nucleotides are TGTGCCAGCAGCGTAACTCTAGCGGGGGCTTTAGATACGCAGTATTTT.

The chain uses TRBV7-9 and TRBJ2-7, with unresolved D. Trimming cost V 8 bases and J 7 bases, with 9 bases left between them. The CDR3 has 10 residues. The germline CDR1 and CDR2 sequences are SEHNR and FQNEAQ (reference sequence). The CDR3, as DNA: TGTGCCAGCCTCCCAGCGGAGCAGTACTTC. Encoded protein: CASLPAEQYF.

The chain uses TRBV12-5 and TRBJ2-4; D remains unclear. This CDR3 comprises 14 residues. V lost 7 bases to trimming and J lost 0 bases, with 10 bases between them. Germline V gene data show CDR1 as LGHNT and CDR2 as FRNRAP. The CDR3 loop reads CASASGVAKNIQYF. The CDR3 nucleotides read TGTGCTAGTGCTTCAGGTGTAGCCAAAAACATTCAGTACTTC.

The V gene is TRBV18, the J gene TRBJ1-5; TRBD1 matches at 9 bases. Germline trimming cut 3 bases from V and 4 bases from J; bases unmatched to any gene: 4. The CDR3 is 15 amino acids. Germline CDR1 and CDR2: KGHSH and LQKENI. CDR3 sequence (DNA): TGTGCCAGCTCACCCCGGGACAGGGCTAATCAGCCCCAGCATTTT. Protein sequence: CASSPRDRANQPQHF.

This sequence joins TRBV6-5 and TRBJ2-2; 7 bases fit TRBD1. Germline CDR1 and CDR2: MNHEY and SVGAGI. This CDR3 comprises 15 residues. V trimming: 2 bases; J trimming: 3 bases; junction bases outside the gene matches: 3. Here the CDR3 reads CASSYDRAYTGELFF. CDR3 sequence (DNA): TGTGCCAGCAGTTACGACAGGGCGTACACCGGGGAGCTGTTTTTT.

This clone came up once. The chain combines TRBV4-3 with TRBJ1-1; 11 bases align to TRBD1. The ends lost 1 base at V and 0 bases at J; junction bases unmatched: 1. Germline CDR1 is LGHNA and CDR2 is YSLEER. This CDR3 spans 16 amino acids. The CDR3 here is CASSQGTGGLNTEAFF. The DNA of the CDR3 is TGCGCCAGCAGCCAAGGGACAGGGGGCTTGAACACTGAAGCTTTCTTT.